Listed here is a single TCR beta chain. There is no known antigen for this receptor. Base qualities were left out, and no much larger clone turns up one base away. Receptors were amplified or captured by the immunoSEQ multiplex PCR assay. TCRdb re-hosts the immuneACCESS table, in-frame sequences only. Its copies lack some clones; in the studies checked, an unresolved V gene accounts for under half of them, and the cause for the rest is not known. This sample holds 85,000 to 95,000 clones; around 82% were observed only once. The ten largest clones add up to over 7.5% of the sample. These data originate in a study of control samples from healthy donors and cancer patients (dated by TCRdb to the early 2020s). Based on the germline V gene (reference sequence), the CDR1 and CDR2 sequences are SGHNT and YYREEE. Counted from cysteine to phenylalanine, this CDR3 has 13 amino acids. CDR3 DNA only is kept here, 39 bases in frame from base 1. V drops 0 bases and J drops 7 bases, leaving 10 bases in between.

The chain links TRBV5-4 with TRBJ1-1, with the D gene too uncertain to name. The source is a woman aged 60-75 years in good health. The sequenced sample was blood. CDR3 reads: CASSLALEGEAFF. The nucleotides are TGTGCCAGCAGCTTGGCCTTGGAGGGTGAAGCTTTCTTT.